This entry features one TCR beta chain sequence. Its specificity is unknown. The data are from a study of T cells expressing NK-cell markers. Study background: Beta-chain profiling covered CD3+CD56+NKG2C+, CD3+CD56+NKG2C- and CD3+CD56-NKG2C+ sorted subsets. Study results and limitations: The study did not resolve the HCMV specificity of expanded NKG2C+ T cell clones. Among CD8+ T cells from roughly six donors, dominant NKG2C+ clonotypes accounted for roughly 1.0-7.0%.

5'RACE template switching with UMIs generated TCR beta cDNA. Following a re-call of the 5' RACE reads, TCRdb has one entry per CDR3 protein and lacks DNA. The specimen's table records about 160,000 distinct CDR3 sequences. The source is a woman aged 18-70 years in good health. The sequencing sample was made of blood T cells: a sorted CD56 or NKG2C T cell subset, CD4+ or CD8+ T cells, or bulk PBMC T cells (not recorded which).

CDR3 amino acids: CASKDSTSTDTQYF. The rearrangement links TRBV6-1 to TRBJ2-3; TCRdb calls TRBD2, which cannot be checked without DNA. This CDR3 has 14 residues. Germline values: CDR1 MNHNS, CDR2 SASEGT.